A selection of T cell receptor beta chains follows, all from one sample in a study of kidney transplant recipient with SARS-CoV-2 infection. Using its own MiXCR run on the reads, TCRdb lists one record per CDR3 protein. The table shows 200,000 to 300,000 distinct CDR3 sequences, with around 30% occurring only once. The material was a blood sample, obtained at baseline and on day 111 from a kidney transplant recipient. All receptors derive from a male patient aged 25-45 years who had COVID-19 and was a kidney transplant recipient. T cells may partly derive from the graft donor. The conserved cysteine and the conserved F or W are not part of the CDR3 here. Each record gives: J gene, V gene, CDR3 protein.

TRBJ2-4 | TRBV7-6 | ASSRGGNNKNIQY
TRBJ2-1 | TRBV5-1 | ASGGTSGTNEQF
TRBJ1-2 | TRBV7-9 | ASSRFGYHGKTYGYT
TRBJ1-2 | TRBV9 | ASEGGYSRKTYGYT
TRBJ1-1 | TRBV5-1 | ASSFGPLNTEAF
TRBJ1-2 | TRBV12-5 | ASGCTLLQGKTYGYT
TRBJ1-4 | TRBV7-8 | ASSLVGSLNEKLF
TRBJ2-3 | TRBV5-4 | ASSFRVAGGGSDTQY
TRBJ1-2 | TRBV7-5 | ISVPEQNGEVGKTYGYT
TRBJ2-2 | TRBV7-9 | ASSSRDPTGGELF
TRBJ1-1 | TRBV12-3/TRBV12-4 | ASTPDRSAMNTEAF
TRBJ1-5 | TRBV7-9 | ASSLATVWGNQPQH
TRBJ1-1 | TRBV2 | ASSEMPFEAF
TRBJ2-2 | TRBV5-1 | ASEEGGVTGELF
TRBJ1-5 | TRBV4-2 | ASSRGGDNQPQH
TRBJ2-3 | TRBV24-1 | ATSEFGLAASTDTQY
TRBJ1-6 | TRBV11-3 | ASSLRGQYNSPLH
TRBJ2-5 | TRBV2 | ASTYWGQQETQY
TRBJ2-6 | TRBV12-3/TRBV12-4 | ASSGASTADKVGPTSC
TRBJ2-1 | TRBV20-1 | SVREPDNEQF